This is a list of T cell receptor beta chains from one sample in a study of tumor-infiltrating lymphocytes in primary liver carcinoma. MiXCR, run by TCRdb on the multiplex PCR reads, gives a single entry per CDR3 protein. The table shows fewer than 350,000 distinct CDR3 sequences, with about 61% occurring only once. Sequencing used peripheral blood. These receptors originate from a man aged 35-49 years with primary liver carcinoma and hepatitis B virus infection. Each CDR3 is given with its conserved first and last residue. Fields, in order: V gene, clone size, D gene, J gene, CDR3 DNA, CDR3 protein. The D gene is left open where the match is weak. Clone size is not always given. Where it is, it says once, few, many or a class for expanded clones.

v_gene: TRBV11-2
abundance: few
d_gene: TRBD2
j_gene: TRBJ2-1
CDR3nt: TGTACCAGCAGCTCGTCCTCTAGACTAGCGGACAATGAGCAGTTCTTC
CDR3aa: CTSSSSSRLADNEQFF

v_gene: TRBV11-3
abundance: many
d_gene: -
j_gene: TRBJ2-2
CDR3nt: TGTGCCAGCAGCCCGGGACGAGCAACCGGGGAGCTGTTTTTT
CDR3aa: CASSPGRATGELFF

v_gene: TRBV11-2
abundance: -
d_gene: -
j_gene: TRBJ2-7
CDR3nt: TGTGCCAGCAGCTTGATTACAGGGACCCTCTACGAGCAGTACTTC
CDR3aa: CASSLITGTLYEQYF

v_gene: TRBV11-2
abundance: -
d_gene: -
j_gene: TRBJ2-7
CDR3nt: TGTGCCAGCAGCTTAGATGCAGGTGGGGTCAACTACGAGCAGTACTTC
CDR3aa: CASSLDAGGVNYEQYF

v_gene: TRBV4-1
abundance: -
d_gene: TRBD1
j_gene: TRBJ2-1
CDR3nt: TGCGCCAGCAGCCCTGGGACAGACAATGGGCAGTCCTTC
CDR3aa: CASSPGTDNGQSF

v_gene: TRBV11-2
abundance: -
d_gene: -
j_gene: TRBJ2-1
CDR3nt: TGTGCCAGTAGCTTTGGGGAGGTTGAGCAGTTCTTC
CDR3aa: CASSFGEVEQFF

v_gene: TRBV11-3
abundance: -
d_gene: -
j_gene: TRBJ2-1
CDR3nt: TGTGCCTGCAGCCCCTCGAGATCCTACAATGAGCAGTTCTTC
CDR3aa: CACSPSRSYNEQFF

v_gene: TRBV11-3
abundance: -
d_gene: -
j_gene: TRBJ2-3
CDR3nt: TGTGCCAGGAGCTCCGGGGGTTACATAGATACGCAGTATTTT
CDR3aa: CARSSGGYIDTQYF

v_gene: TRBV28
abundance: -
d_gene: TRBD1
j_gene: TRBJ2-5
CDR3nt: TGTGCCAGCAGTGGATTTGGGACAGAAGAGACCCAGTACTTC
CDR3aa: CASSGFGTEETQYF

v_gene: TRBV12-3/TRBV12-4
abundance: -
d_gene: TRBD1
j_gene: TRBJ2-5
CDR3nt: TGTGCCAACAGCCCCAGGAGACAGGGGGAGACCCAGTACTTC
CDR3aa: CANSPRRQGETQYF

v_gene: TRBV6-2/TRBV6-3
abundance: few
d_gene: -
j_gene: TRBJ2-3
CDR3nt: TGTGCCAGCAGTTACCCCTCGTCACAAAGCACATATACGCAGTATTTT
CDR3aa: CASSYPSSQSTYTQYF

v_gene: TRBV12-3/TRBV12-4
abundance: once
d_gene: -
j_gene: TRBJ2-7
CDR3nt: TGTGGCAACAGTTTTGCGGGAATTTACGAGCAGTACTTC
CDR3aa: CGNSFAGIYEQYF

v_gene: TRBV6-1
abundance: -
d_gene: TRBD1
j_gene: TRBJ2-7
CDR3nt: TGTGCCAGGAGCTCGGACAGGGGCTTCGAGCAGTACTTC
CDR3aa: CARSSDRGFEQYF

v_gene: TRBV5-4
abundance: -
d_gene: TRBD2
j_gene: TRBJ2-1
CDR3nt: TGTGCCAACAGCTTGCGGGGACTAGCGGGAGGTAGCTCCTACAATGAGCAGTTCTTC
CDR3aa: CANSLRGLAGGSSYNEQFF

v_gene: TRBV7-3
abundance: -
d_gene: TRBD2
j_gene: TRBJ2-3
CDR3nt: TGTGCCAGCAGCTTAACGGTCGCGGGAGGGCGTGATACGCAGTATTTT
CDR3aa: CASSLTVAGGRDTQYF

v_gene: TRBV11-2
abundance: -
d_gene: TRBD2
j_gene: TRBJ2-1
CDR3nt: TGTGTCTGCAGCGTAACTAGCGGGAGTCAGGGTGAGCAGTTCTTC
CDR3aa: CVCSVTSGSQGEQFF

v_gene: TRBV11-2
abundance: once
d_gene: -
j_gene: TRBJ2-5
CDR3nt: TGTATCAGCAGCTCCACACCGCAAGAGACCCAGTACTTC
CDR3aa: CISSSTPQETQYF

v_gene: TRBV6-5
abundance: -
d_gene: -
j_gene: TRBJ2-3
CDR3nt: TGTGCCAGCAGCCCCGTTGGTAGCGCAGATACGCACTATTTT
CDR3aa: CASSPVGSADTHYF

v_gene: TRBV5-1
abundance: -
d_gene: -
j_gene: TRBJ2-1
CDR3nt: TGCGCCAGCAGCCTCCAGACTATTTCGGAACAGTTCTTC
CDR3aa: CASSLQTISEQFF

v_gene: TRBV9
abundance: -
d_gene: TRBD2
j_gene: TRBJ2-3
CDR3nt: TGTGCCAGCAGCGCCCGGCTGGGACTAGGTCTCCCAGATACGCAGTATTTT
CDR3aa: CASSARLGLGLPDTQYF

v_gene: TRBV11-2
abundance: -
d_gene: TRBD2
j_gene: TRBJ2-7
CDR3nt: TGTGTCAGTGGACTAGCGGGGACATCCTACGAGCAGTACTTC
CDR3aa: CVSGLAGTSYEQYF

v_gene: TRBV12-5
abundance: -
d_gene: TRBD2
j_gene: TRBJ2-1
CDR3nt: TGTGCTAGTGGTTTGATACTAGGGACTAGCGGGAGAGTAAATGAGCAGTTCTTC
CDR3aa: CASGLILGTSGRVNEQFF

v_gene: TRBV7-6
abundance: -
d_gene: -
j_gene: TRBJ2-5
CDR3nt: TGTGCCAGCAGCTTAGCGCGGGGACTTCATGAGACCCAGTACTTC
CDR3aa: CASSLARGLHETQYF

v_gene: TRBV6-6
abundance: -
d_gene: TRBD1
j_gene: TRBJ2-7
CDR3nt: TGTGCCAGCAATTACCGGGACAGGCTCTACGAGCAGTACTTC
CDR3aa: CASNYRDRLYEQYF

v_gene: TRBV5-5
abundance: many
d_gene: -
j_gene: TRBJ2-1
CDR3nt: TGTGCCAGCAGCTTGGCCGACAATGAGCAGTTCTTC
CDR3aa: CASSLADNEQFF

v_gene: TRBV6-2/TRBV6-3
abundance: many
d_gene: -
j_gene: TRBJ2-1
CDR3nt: TGTGCCAGCAGTGGGAGGCGGAGGAACTACAATGAGCAGTTCTTC
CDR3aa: CASSGRRRNYNEQFF

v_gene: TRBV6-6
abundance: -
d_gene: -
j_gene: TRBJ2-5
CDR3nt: TGTGCCAGCAACCCCCGGGTGTACGGGAGTGGAGAGACCCAGTACTTC
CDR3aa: CASNPRVYGSGETQYF

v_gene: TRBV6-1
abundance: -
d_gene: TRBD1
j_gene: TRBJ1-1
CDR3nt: TGTGCCTGCAGGCAACATACAGGGGATCCAAACGCCGAAGCTTTCTTT
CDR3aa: CACRQHTGDPNAEAFF

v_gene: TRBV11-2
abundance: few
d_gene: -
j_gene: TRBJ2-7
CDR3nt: TGTGCCAGCAGCTTAGCCGAGACTAAGGTTGACGAGCAGTATTTC
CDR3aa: CASSLAETKVDEQYF

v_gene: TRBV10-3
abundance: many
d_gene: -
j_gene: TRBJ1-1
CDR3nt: TGTGCCAGTAAAAGGGGGAACACTGAAGCTTTCTTT
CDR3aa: CASKRGNTEAFF